The 2 T cell receptor beta chains in this list originate from one sample, sequenced in a study of cytomegalovirus exposure and HLA in healthy donors. The PCR employed 60 Vbeta primers together with 13 Jbeta primers. Generated by immunoSEQ multiplex PCR, the TCRdb table keeps only in-frame clones and is missing some. The sample contains approximately 120,000 clones, around 80% of which appear only once. The sample taken for sequencing was PBMCs. Source of these receptors: a woman between 25 and 40 years old in good health and CMV-seronegative.

The J gene is TRBJ2-7, the V gene TRBV4-2; D not resolved. The CDR3 sequence is 15 residues long. Looked up from germline, CDR1 is LGHNA and CDR2 is YNFKEQ. The germline V and J ends were trimmed by 3 bases and 2 bases, with 14 bases remaining between them. DNA for the CDR3: TGTGCCAGCAGCCAGGAGCCCACTTCTACCTACGAGCAGTACTTC. This encodes CASSQEPTSTYEQYF.

V is TRBV30 and J is TRBJ1-3; 8 bases match TRBD1. This CDR3 is built from 16 residues. With V trimmed by 3 bases and J by 1 base, 8 bases remained unmatched. Germline CDR1 is GTSNPN and CDR2 is SVGIG (reference sequence). CDR3 residues: CAWRRGQGASGNTIYF. CDR3 nucleotides: TGTGCCTGGAGGAGGGGGCAGGGGGCATCTGGAAACACCATATATTTT.